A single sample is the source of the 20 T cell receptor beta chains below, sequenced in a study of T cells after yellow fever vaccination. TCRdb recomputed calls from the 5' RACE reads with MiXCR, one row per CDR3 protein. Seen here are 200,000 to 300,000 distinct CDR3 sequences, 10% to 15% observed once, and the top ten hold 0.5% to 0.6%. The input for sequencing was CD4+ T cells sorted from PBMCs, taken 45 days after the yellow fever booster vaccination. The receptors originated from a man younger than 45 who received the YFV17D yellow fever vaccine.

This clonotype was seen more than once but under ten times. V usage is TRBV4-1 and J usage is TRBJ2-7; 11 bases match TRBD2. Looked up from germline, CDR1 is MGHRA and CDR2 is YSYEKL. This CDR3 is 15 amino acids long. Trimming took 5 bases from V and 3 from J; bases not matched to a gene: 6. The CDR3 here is CASSRGLADYYEQYF. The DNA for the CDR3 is TGCGCCAGCAGCAGGGGACTAGCGGACTACTACGAGCAGTACTTC.

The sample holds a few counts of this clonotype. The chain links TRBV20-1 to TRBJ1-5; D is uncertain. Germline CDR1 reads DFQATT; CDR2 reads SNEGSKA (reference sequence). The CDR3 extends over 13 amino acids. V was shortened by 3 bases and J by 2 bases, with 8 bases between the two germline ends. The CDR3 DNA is TGCAGTGCTAGGTCATGGGGCAATCAGCCCCAGCATTTT. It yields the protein CSARSWGNQPQHF.

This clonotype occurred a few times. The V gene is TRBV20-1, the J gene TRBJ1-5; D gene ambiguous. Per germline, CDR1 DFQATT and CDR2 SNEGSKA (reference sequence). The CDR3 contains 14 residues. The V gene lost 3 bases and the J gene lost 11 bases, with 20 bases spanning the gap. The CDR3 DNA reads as TGCAGTGCTAGTAGGGCCGCCACCGCCGAGACCCAGCATTTT. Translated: CSASRAATAETQHF.

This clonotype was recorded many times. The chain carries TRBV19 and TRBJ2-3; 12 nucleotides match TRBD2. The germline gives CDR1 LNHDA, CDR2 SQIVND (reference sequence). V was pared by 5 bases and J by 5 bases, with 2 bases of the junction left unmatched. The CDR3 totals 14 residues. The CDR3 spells CASSSGLAGDTQYF. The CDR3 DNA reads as TGTGCCAGTAGTTCGGGACTAGCGGGAGATACGCAGTATTTT. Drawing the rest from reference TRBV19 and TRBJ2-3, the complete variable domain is DGGITQSPKYLFRKEGQNVTLSCEQNLNHDAMYWYRQDPGQGLRLIYYSQIVNDFQKGDIAEGYSVSREKKESFPLTVTSAQKNPTAFYLCASSSGLAGDTQYFGPGTRLTVL.

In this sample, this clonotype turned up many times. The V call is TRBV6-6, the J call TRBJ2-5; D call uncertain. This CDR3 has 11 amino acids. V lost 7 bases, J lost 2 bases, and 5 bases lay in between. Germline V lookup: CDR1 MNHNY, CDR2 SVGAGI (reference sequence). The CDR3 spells CASTAQETQYF. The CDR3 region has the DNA TGTGCCAGCACAGCGCAAGAGACCCAGTACTTC.

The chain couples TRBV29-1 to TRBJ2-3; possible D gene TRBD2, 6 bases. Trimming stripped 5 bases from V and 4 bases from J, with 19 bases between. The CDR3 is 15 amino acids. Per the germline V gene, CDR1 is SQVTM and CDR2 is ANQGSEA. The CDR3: CSVTGTPVGADTQYF. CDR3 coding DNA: TGCAGCGTTACCGGGACTCCGGTTGGGGCAGATACGCAGTATTTT.

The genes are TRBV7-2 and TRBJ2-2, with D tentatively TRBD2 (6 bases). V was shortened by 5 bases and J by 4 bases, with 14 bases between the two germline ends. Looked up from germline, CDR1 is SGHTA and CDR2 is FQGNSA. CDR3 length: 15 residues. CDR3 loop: CASSLVGGVTGELFF. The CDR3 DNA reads TGTGCCAGCAGCCTGGTTGGAGGGGTCACCGGGGAGCTGTTTTTT.

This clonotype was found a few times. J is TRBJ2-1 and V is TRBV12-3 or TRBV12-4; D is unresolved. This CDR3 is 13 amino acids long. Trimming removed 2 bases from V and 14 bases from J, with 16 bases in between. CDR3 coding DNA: TGTGCCAGCAGTTTAACCCTACATGGCTACGAGTTCTTC. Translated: CASSLTLHGYEFF.

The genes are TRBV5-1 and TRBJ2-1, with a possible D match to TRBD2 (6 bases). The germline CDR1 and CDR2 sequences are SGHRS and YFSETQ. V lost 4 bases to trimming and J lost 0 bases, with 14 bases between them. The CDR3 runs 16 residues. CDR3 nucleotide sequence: TGCGCCAGCAGCGGAGGGCCAACTAGCTCCTACAATGAGCAGTTCTTC. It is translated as CASSGGPTSSYNEQFF.

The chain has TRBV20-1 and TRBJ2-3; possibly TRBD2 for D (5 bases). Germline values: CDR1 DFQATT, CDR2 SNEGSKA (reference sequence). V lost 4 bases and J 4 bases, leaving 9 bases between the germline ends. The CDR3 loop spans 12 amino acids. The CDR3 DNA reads TGCAGTGCTACCAACGGGGCAGATACGCAGTATTTT. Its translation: CSATNGADTQYF.

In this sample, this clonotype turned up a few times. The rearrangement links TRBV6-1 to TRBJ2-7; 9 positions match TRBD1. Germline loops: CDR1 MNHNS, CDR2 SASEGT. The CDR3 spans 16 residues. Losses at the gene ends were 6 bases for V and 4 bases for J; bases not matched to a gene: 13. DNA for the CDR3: TGTGCCAGCAGGCTGGGACAGGGCACCGCGGGTTACGAGCAGTACTTC. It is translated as CASRLGQGTAGYEQYF.

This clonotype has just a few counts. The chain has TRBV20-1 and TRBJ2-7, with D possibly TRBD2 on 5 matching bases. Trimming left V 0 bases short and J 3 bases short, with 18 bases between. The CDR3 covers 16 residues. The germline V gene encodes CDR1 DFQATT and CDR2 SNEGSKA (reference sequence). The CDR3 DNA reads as TGCAGTGCTAGAGACGACCTAGCTTTGGAGATCTACGAGCAGTACTTC. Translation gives CSARDDLALEIYEQYF.

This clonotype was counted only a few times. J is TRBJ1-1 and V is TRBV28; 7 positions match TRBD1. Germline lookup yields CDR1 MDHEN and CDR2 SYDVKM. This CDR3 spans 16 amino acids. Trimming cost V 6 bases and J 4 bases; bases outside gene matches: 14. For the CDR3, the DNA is TGTGCCAGCAGGGCACCCCAGGGACAGCGTCGCACTGAAGCTTTCTTT. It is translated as CASRAPQGQRRTEAFF.

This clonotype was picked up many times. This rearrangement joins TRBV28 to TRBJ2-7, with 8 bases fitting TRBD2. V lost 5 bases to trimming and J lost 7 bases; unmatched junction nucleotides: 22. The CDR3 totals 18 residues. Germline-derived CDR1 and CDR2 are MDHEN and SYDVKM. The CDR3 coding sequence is TGTGCCAGCAGTCTCCTCGGCCCTTCGAGCGGGAGTACCAGGGAGCAGTACTTC. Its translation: CASSLLGPSSGSTREQYF. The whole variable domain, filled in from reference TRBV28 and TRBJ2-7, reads DVKVTQSSRYLVKRTGEKVFLECVQDMDHENMFWYRQDPGLGLRLIYFSYDVKMKEKGDIPEGYSVSREKKERFSLILESASTNQTSMYLCASSLLGPSSGSTREQYFGPGTRLTVT.

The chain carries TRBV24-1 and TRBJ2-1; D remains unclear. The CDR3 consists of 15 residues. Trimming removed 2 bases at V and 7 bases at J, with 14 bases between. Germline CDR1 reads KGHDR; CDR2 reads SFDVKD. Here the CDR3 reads CATSDSAWSGNEQFF. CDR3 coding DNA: TGTGCCACCAGTGATTCGGCCTGGAGTGGTAATGAGCAGTTCTTC.

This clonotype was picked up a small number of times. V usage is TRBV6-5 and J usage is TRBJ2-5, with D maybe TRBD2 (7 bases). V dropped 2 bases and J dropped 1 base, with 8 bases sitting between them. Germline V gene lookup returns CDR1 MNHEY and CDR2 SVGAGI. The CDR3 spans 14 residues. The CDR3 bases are TGTGCCAGCAGTTACGGGGGGGCCCAAGAGACCCAGTACTTC. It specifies CASSYGGAQETQYF.

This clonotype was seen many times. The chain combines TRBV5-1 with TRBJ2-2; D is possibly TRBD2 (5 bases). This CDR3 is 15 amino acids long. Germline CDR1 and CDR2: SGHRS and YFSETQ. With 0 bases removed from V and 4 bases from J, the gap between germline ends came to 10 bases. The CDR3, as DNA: TGCGCCAGCAGCTTGGAGGGAGCGTTCACCGGGGAGCTGTTTTTT. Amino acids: CASSLEGAFTGELFF.

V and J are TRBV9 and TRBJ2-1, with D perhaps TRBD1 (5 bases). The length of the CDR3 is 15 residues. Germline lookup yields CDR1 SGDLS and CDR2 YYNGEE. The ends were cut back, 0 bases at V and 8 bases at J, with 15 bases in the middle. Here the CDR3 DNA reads TGTGCCAGCAGCGTAGTTCCATCCTGGGGCGATGAGCAGTTCTTC. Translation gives CASSVVPSWGDEQFF.

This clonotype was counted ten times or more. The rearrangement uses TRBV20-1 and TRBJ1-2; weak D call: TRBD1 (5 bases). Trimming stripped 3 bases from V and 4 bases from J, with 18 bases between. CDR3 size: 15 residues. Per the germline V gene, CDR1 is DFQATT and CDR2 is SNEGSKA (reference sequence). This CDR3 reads CSASPPGGFIYGYTF. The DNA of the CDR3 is TGCAGTGCTAGCCCCCCGGGGGGGTTTATCTATGGCTACACCTTC.

The CDR3 region is CASSPQTGGGYEQYF. The CDR3 nucleotides read TGTGCCAGCTCACCTCAGACAGGGGGTGGCTACGAGCAGTACTTC. The rearrangement joins TRBV18 to TRBJ2-7; 9 nucleotides line up with TRBD1. The CDR3 is 15 amino acids. CDR1 is KGHSH, CDR2 LQKENI, per germline. The ends lost 3 bases at V and 3 bases at J; junction bases unmatched: 6.